Below are 21 T cell receptor beta chains sequenced from a single sample in a study of OX40 agonist ivuxolimab in advanced cancers. The repertoire was sequenced with immunoSEQ multiplex PCR; TCRdb's copy has only in-frame clones and lacks some. The sample holds about 100,000 clones, approximately 95% seen once. The material was CD4+ or CD8+ T cells sorted from blood, obtained in a trial of the OX40 agonist ivuxolimab. The receptors shown here come from an adult with an advanced solid tumor such as melanoma, head and neck, liver or kidney cancer.

This chain connects TRBV29-1 to TRBJ2-3; the D is unclear. The germline CDR1 and CDR2 sequences are SQVTM and ANQGSEA. Trimming shortened V by 1 base and J by 1 base, and 12 bases separated the two germline ends. This CDR3 is 15 amino acids long. CDR3 protein: CSVEGLNSGTDTQYF. The DNA of the CDR3 is TGCAGCGTTGAAGGGCTTAACTCGGGCACAGATACGCAGTATTTT.

This rearrangement joins TRBV7-9 to TRBJ2-1; 7 nucleotides align to TRBD2. Germline V gives CDR1 SEHNR, CDR2 FQNEAQ (reference sequence). The CDR3 extends over 14 amino acids. With 3 bases clipped from V and 7 bases from J, the junction kept 6 bases outside the gene matches. The CDR3 is CASSFVSGGNEQFF. The DNA of the CDR3 is TGTGCCAGCAGCTTTGTGTCGGGGGGAAATGAGCAGTTCTTC.

The CDR3 DNA follows: TGTGCCGACGGGACAGATTTCTACGAGCAGTACTTC. It specifies CADGTDFYEQYF. The chain carries TRBV6-1 and TRBJ2-7; 7 nucleotides line up with TRBD1. V was pared by 11 bases and J by 3 bases, with 7 bases of the junction left unmatched. Germline loops: CDR1 MNHNS, CDR2 SASEGT. The CDR3 is made up of 12 amino acids.

This sequence joins TRBV7-9 and TRBJ1-2; 11 bases fit TRBD1. This CDR3 has 18 amino acids. CDR1 SEHNR and CDR2 FQNEAQ come from the germline V gene (reference sequence). J gave up 3 bases and V 1 base, and 10 bases lay outside the gene matches. CDR3 loop: CASSLEGTGGSHYYGYTF. CDR3 nucleotide sequence: TGTGCCAGCAGCTTAGAGGGGACAGGGGGTTCTCACTACTATGGCTACACCTTC.

The chain links TRBV30 to TRBJ1-5; the match to TRBD1 covers 8 bases. CDR3 length: 17 residues. Germline assignment: CDR1 GTSNPN and CDR2 SVGIG (reference sequence). The J segment lost 1 base and the V segment lost 2 bases, leaving 10 bases of the junction unmatched. The CDR3 coding sequence is TGTGCCTGGAGTTACGGACAGGGATATGCGAGCAATCAGCCCCAGCATTTT. The encoded protein is CAWSYGQGYASNQPQHF.

The V gene is TRBV19, the J gene TRBJ1-1; 7 nucleotides agree with TRBD1. Germline lookup yields CDR1 LNHDA and CDR2 SQIVND (reference sequence). The CDR3 loop spans 14 amino acids. V dropped 5 bases and J dropped 4; count of bases not matched to a gene: 7. CDR3 sequence reads: CASSPQGVGTEAFF. CDR3 in DNA: TGTGCCAGTAGTCCTCAGGGGGTCGGCACTGAAGCTTTCTTT.

The CDR3 is CASSIAQNQPQHF. The CDR3 DNA reads TGTGCCAGTAGTATAGCACAAAACCAGCCCCAGCATTTT. V usage is TRBV19 and J usage is TRBJ1-5, with D unclear. CDR1 and CDR2 (germline): LNHDA, SQIVND (reference sequence). Trimming shortened V by 1 base and J by 7 bases, and 8 bases separated the two germline ends. CDR3 size: 13 residues.

CDR3 in amino acids: CASSDGHQETQYF. CDR3 DNA: TGTGCCAGCAGCGACGGGCACCAAGAGACCCAGTACTTC. The rearrangement links TRBV5-4 to TRBJ2-5; D gene unclear. Germline-derived CDR1 and CDR2 are SGHNT and YYREEE (reference sequence). Trimming shortened V by 4 bases and J by 0 bases, and 7 bases separated the two germline ends. The CDR3 covers 13 residues. The full variable domain, completed using reference TRBV5-4 and TRBJ2-5, is ETGVTQSPTHLIKTRGQQVTLRCSSQSGHNTVSWYQQALGQGPQFIFQYYREEENGRGNFPPRFSGLQFPNYSSELNVNALELDDSALYLCASSDGHQETQYFGPGTRLLVL.

The gene calls are TRBV7-3 and TRBJ2-1; 10 nucleotides line up with TRBD1. The CDR3 runs to 15 residues. From germline, CDR1 is SGHTA and CDR2 FQGTGA. J was trimmed by 4 bases and V by 5 bases; bases with no gene match: 5. The CDR3 coding sequence is TGTGCCAGCAGCCCATGGGACAGGGGATACAATGAGCAGTTCTTC. Residues: CASSPWDRGYNEQFF.

The chain recombines TRBV27 with TRBJ2-1, with a tentative D call TRBD2 (6 bases). The CDR3 has 15 amino acids. V lost 6 bases and J 3 bases, leaving 15 bases between the germline ends. Germline V gene data show CDR1 as MNHEY and CDR2 as SMNVEV (reference sequence). The CDR3 region has the DNA TGTGCCAGCAGCGGGACTCCGTCGAGCTACAATGAGCAGTTCTTC. This gives the protein CASSGTPSSYNEQFF.

This clone has a single count. V is TRBV9 and J is TRBJ2-3; weak D call: TRBD2 (6 bases). This CDR3 is built from 13 residues. Trimming pared 7 bases from V and 2 bases from J, leaving 11 bases between. Germline V gene sequence: CDR1 SGDLS, CDR2 YYNGEE. The DNA of the CDR3 is TGTGCCAGCGGGGGGAACCCCACAGATACGCAGTATTTT. It yields the protein CASGGNPTDTQYF.

The chain has TRBV6-1 and TRBJ2-6; D not resolved. The CDR3 loop spans 13 amino acids. V gave up 10 bases and J gave up 2 bases, with 9 bases separating them. Germline-derived CDR1 and CDR2 are MNHNS and SASEGT. The CDR3 DNA reads as TGTGCCACCACACGGACTGGGGCCAACGTCCTGACTTTC. As protein: CATTRTGANVLTF.

The chain is built from TRBV30 and TRBJ2-1; no clear D. Germline V gene sequence: CDR1 GTSNPN, CDR2 SVGIG (reference sequence). V lost 1 base, J lost 12 bases, and 13 bases lay in between. CDR3 length: 12 amino acids. CDR3 amino acids: CAWSAQSAGQFF. CDR3 DNA sequence: TGTGCCTGGAGTGCCCAGTCGGCTGGGCAGTTCTTC.

The chain employs TRBV7-8 and TRBJ2-5; D gene unclear. Germline V gives CDR1 SGHVS, CDR2 FQNEAQ. Trimming cost V 5 bases and J 1 base, with 5 bases left between them. The CDR3 runs to 12 residues. The CDR3 DNA reads TGTGCCAGCAGCCTCATCCAAGAGACCCAGTACTTC. Protein: CASSLIQETQYF.

The chain joins TRBV10-1 to TRBJ1-5; D unresolved. This CDR3 has 14 amino acids. V lost 2 bases, J lost 2 bases, and 7 bases lay in between. The germline gives CDR1 WNHNN, CDR2 SYGVQD (reference sequence). The CDR3 region has the DNA TGCGCCAGCAGTGAGGGTTCGGGCAATCAGCCCCAGCATTTT. Its protein is CASSEGSGNQPQHF.

The chain couples TRBV15 to TRBJ1-5; D remains ambiguous. The CDR3 contains 16 residues. The ends were cut back, 3 bases at V and 12 bases at J, with 24 bases in the middle. Germline V CDR1 and CDR2: LNHNV, YYDKDF (reference sequence). The CDR3 loop reads CATSSLRTVEESIQHF. CDR3 bases: TGTGCCACCAGCAGTTTACGGACGGTTGAGGAATCAATCCAGCATTTT.

The rearrangement links TRBV9 to TRBJ2-3, with D hard to call. CDR1 SGDLS and CDR2 YYNGEE come from the germline V gene. Trimming shortened V by 0 bases and J by 5 bases, and 10 bases separated the two germline ends. The CDR3 consists of 14 residues. DNA for the CDR3: TGTGCCAGCAGCGTAGGTGGTCGGATAGATACGCAGTATTTT. This translates into CASSVGGRIDTQYF.

This chain connects TRBV13 to TRBJ2-5; D is perhaps TRBD2 (6 bases). Trimming left V 4 bases short and J 2 bases short, with 14 bases between. The CDR3 is made up of 15 amino acids. Germline lookup yields CDR1 PRHDT and CDR2 FYEKMQ (reference sequence). CDR3 sequence: CASSSGDSAQETQYF. Written as DNA, the CDR3 is TGTGCCAGCAGCTCCGGGGACTCGGCGCAAGAGACCCAGTACTTC.

V is TRBV4-1 and J is TRBJ2-1; D may match TRBD1 or TRBD2 (6 bases each). This CDR3 contains 15 residues. From germline, CDR1 is MGHRA and CDR2 YSYEKL. Trimming cost V 1 base and J 7 bases, with 14 bases left between them. CDR3 sequence: CASSQVFRGANEQFF. In nucleotides, the CDR3 is TGCGCCAGCAGCCAAGTATTTAGGGGGGCAAATGAGCAGTTCTTC.

The chain couples TRBV5-8 to TRBJ2-7; 7 bases line up with TRBD1. Per the germline V gene, CDR1 is SGHTS and CDR2 is YDEGEE. J was trimmed by 5 bases and V by 4 bases; bases with no gene match: 3. The CDR3 is made up of 12 amino acids. The DNA of the CDR3 is TGTGCCAGCAGCACGACAGGGAACGAGCAGTACTTC. Translating gives CASSTTGNEQYF.

The genes are TRBV19 and TRBJ1-4; 7 bases are shared with TRBD1. CDR1 is LNHDA and CDR2 is SQIVND in the germline V gene (reference sequence). The ends lost 1 base at V and 7 bases at J; junction bases unmatched: 6. The CDR3 consists of 15 residues. Written as DNA, the CDR3 is TGTGCCAGTAGTATAGTAACAGGGGTCGTTGAAAAACTGTTTTTT. Amino acids: CASSIVTGVVEKLFF.